This record concerns one TCR beta chain sequence. The data derive from a study of technical replicates of blood from a handful of donors. Generated by immunoSEQ multiplex PCR, the TCRdb table keeps only in-frame clones and is missing some. The sample gives about 70,000 clones, about 96% of which show up once; roughly 0.21% is in the top ten. The germline gives CDR1 SGHTA, CDR2 FQGNSA. V shed 1 base, J shed 7 bases, and the junction held 7 bases outside the gene matches. The CDR3 is made up of 15 amino acids. The TCR was taken from a human donor in good health. The sample was T cells isolated from PBMCs. The chain is built from TRBV7-2 and TRBJ1-2, with TRBD1 matching 9 bases. The CDR3 here is CASSLGRDREGGYTF. The CDR3 DNA reads TGTGCCAGCAGCTTAGGCCGGGACAGGGAGGGTGGCTACACCTTC.